These 7 T cell receptor beta chains were all obtained from the same sample, sequenced in a study of blood T cell repertoires in COVID-19. TCRdb keeps only in-frame clones here, not all; method: immunoSEQ multiplex PCR. The data hold 78,000 or so clones, with more than 75% observed a single time. The sample comprised peripheral blood. Receptors originate from a man aged 50-60 years with active or convalescent COVID-19.

V and J are TRBV28 and TRBJ1-5; the match to TRBD1 covers 10 bases. From germline, CDR1 is MDHEN and CDR2 SYDVKM. The junction had 8 bases not matched to a gene; V was cut back by 4 bases and J by 5 bases. This CDR3 comprises 16 residues. CDR3 residues: CASSSGQGTWDQPQHF. The CDR3, as DNA: TGTGCCAGCAGTTCGGGACAGGGGACATGGGATCAGCCCCAGCATTTT.

The chain has TRBV5-1 and TRBJ2-6; D is undetermined. This CDR3 is 13 amino acids long. CDR1 is SGHRS and CDR2 is YFSETQ in the germline V gene. Deletions cut 1 base from V and 4 bases from J, with 3 bases between. The CDR3 reads CASSLSGANVLTF. Written as DNA, the CDR3 is TGCGCCAGCAGCTTGTCAGGGGCCAACGTCCTGACTTTC.

This sequence joins TRBV5-1 and TRBJ2-1; 7 positions agree with TRBD1. The CDR3 extends over 16 amino acids. V shed 4 bases and J 8 bases; nucleotides not matched to a gene: 15. CDR1 is SGHRS, CDR2 YFSETQ, per germline. The CDR3 spells CASSPPMGTAFDEQFF. CDR3 coding DNA: TGCGCCAGCAGCCCGCCCATGGGGACAGCCTTCGATGAGCAGTTCTTC.

The chain recombines TRBV10-3 with TRBJ1-3; 7 nucleotides match TRBD1. Germline CDR1 reads ENHRY; CDR2 reads SYGVKD. The CDR3 is 10 amino acids. V was clipped by 8 bases and J by 11 bases; unmatched bases: 3. The chain's CDR3 is CAIGQVSIYF. The CDR3 DNA follows: TGTGCCATCGGACAGGTCTCCATATATTTT.

This clone has only a few counts. The CDR3 nucleotides are TGTGCCAGCAGTGACGTCGCGAACACCGGGGAGCTGTTTTTT. Its protein is CASSDVANTGELFF. The chain uses TRBV25-1 and TRBJ2-2; D ambiguous. CDR3 length: 14 amino acids. Trimming cost V 3 bases and J 0 bases, with 5 bases left between them. CDR1 and CDR2 (germline): MGHDK, SYGVNS.

The chain is built from TRBV3-1 (or the pseudogene TRBV3-2) and TRBJ2-5; 11 nucleotides match TRBD1. Trimming cost V 5 bases and J 5 bases; bases outside gene matches: 10. CDR1 is LGHDT and CDR2 is YNNKEL in the germline V gene (reference sequence). This CDR3 contains 16 residues. In nucleotides, the CDR3 is TGTGCCAGCAGCGGGCCGGGACAGGGGGGGGTGGAGACCCAGTACTTC. This sequence encodes CASSGPGQGGVETQYF.

The chain recombines TRBV18 with TRBJ2-5; 10 positions match TRBD1. The CDR3 runs 16 residues. CDR1 is KGHSH, CDR2 LQKENI, per germline. With V trimmed by 6 bases and J by 2 bases, 9 bases remained unmatched. The CDR3 sequence: CASSQGQGGIQETQYF. The DNA for the CDR3 is TGTGCCAGCTCCCAAGGACAGGGGGGAATACAAGAGACCCAGTACTTC.